This T cell receptor beta chain was recorded in a study of identical twins (dated by TCRdb to 2015 to 2016). For context, the study as a whole: To test whether fetal clonotypes persist, the study used deep sequencing on TCR alpha and beta repertoires from monozygotic twins, unrelated adults of various ages, and cord blood. To rule out contamination, replicate twin experiments were performed at different times with different library preparation protocols.

Including the terminal cysteine and phenylalanine, the CDR3 comprises 12 residues. Only the CDR3 DNA stays, 36 bases, in frame from base 1. Reading the germline V gene gives CDR1 SNHLY and CDR2 FYNNEI. V loses 7 bases, J loses 2 bases, and the germline ends lie 8 bases apart. General study outcomes and caveats: Compared with coincidental sharing between unrelated individuals, out-of-frame TCR alpha sequences shared between twins showed an excess of sequences with low generation probability. Out-of-frame TCR alpha sharing in monozygotic twins was systematically underestimated by recombination models, whereas sharing between unrelated individuals was in agreement with the recombination models. In beta out-of-frame sequences, excess twin sharing was weaker, because having fewer shared sequences lowered the signal-to-noise ratio. Invariant T cells such as MAIT and iNKT could partly confound zero-insertion analyses, although diverse VJ usage argued against such confounding for most clonotypes. Because the same donors could not be followed over many years, the conclusions relied on cross-sectional statistical analysis. Abundant cord blood beta clonotypes carried fewer insertions; young adult naive repertoires showed a weaker similar trend, while memory repertoires showed none.

The library was prepared using 5' RACE. Sequencing instrument: Illumina HiSeq 2000. Template switching introduced a universal primer binding site; the final cDNA contained a unique molecular identifier, enabling accurate counting of TCR cDNA molecules. Specific primers in the conserved constant-segment region were used to synthesize first-strand cDNA for TCR alpha and beta chains. To control for contamination, every cDNA library carried two barcodes: a SMART-Mk sample barcode plus Illumina barcodes. TruSeq adapter sequences, together with Illumina sample barcodes, were added in two successive PCR steps. TCR alpha and beta cDNA libraries were sequenced on the Illumina HiSeq platform with custom primers. The study's own analysis went as follows. Unique molecular identifiers were extracted from raw reads with MiGEC, and CDR3 positions were determined with MiXCR. Recombination models were inferred per individual with the repgenHMM and IGoR tools using an EM algorithm. Shared clonotype analysis was performed with the tcR package in R, normalizing sharing by the product of cloneset sizes. To study raw recombination free of thymic and clonal selection effects, out-of-frame nonproductive sequences were analyzed. TCRdb took the public reads, trimmed them with fastp at Q25, ran MiXCR for clone calling and kept in-frame beta chains. Identical CDR3 protein sequences are pooled into one entry, listed with their most common genes and DNA. These V and J calls derive from TCRdb rather than the authors' analysis. For this sample there are some 330,000 distinct CDR3 sequences; approximately 10% appear just once. Roughly 9% of the sample goes to the ten largest clones.

This clonotype was seen a few times. Its recognized antigen is unknown. Base qualities were left out, and no much larger clone turns up one base away. Every donor in the study was a healthy Caucasian. Three unrelated non-twin adults were also sequenced: a male aged 18 to 30, a male aged 50 to 60 and a female aged 50 to 60. Miltenyi CD45RO+ enrichment and human naive T-cell isolation kits were used to isolate memory (CD45RO+) and naive T cells from PBMC. This sequence was found in a woman between 50 and 59 years old in good health. The sequencing input was naive T cells sorted from blood. This specimen's cell subset or site label, interpreted: cells isolated with a human naive T-cell isolation kit. The chain couples TRBV2 to TRBJ1-2, with a weak D call of TRBD1 (5 bases match). Here the CDR3 is given as CASKGLNYGYTF. The base sequence is TGTGCCAGCAAGGGACTGAACTATGGCTACACCTTC.